This entry lists 23 T cell receptor beta chains sequenced from one sample in a study of T cell repertoires in cytomegalovirus infection (dated by TCRdb to between 2018 and 2021). TCRdb names Illumina HiSeq 1500 as the instrument used. Using fastp at Q25 and MiXCR, TCRdb reprocessed the public reads and kept productive beta chains. A single entry per CDR3 protein holds the most common genes and DNA from its merged rows. The sample table lists around 530,000 distinct CDR3 sequences, 26% of them with a count of one. Roughly 13% of the sample is held by the ten biggest clonotypes. Sequences were obtained from PBMCs. These receptors all stem from a human donor in good health (CMV status not recorded). Some clones in this sample may be carry-over from other donors' samples.

The table lists this clonotype with a few counts. This sequence joins TRBV5-6 and TRBJ2-1, with 11 bases matching TRBD1. Trimming took 3 bases from V and 10 from J; bases not matched to a gene: 9. This CDR3 contains 15 residues. Germline V gives CDR1 SGHDT, CDR2 YYEEEE. CDR3 loop: CASSYQYWTGGEQFF. The CDR3 region has the DNA TGTGCCAGCAGCTACCAGTACTGGACAGGGGGCGAGCAGTTCTTC.

This clonotype came up a few times. This chain joins TRBV28 and TRBJ1-4; 8 bases map to TRBD1. CDR3 length: 15 amino acids. Germline CDR1 MDHEN, CDR2 SYDVKM. The ends lost 3 bases at V and 4 bases at J; junction bases unmatched: 4. The CDR3 spells CASSFQGALNEKLFF. The CDR3 region has the DNA TGTGCCAGCAGTTTTCAGGGGGCCCTTAATGAAAAACTGTTTTTT.

The chain has TRBV11-3 and TRBJ2-4; D remains ambiguous. Trimming removed 2 bases from V and 0 bases from J, with 5 bases in between. The length of the CDR3 is 14 residues. Germline assignment: CDR1 SGHNT and CDR2 YENEEA. CDR3: CASSLSTAKNIQYF. CDR3 nucleotide sequence: TGTGCCAGCAGCTTAAGTACAGCCAAAAACATTCAGTACTTC.

The chain is built from TRBV12-3 or TRBV12-4 and TRBJ2-1, with 13 bases lining up with TRBD2. The CDR3 covers 17 residues. Losses at the gene ends were 5 bases for V and 5 bases for J; bases not matched to a gene: 9. The DNA for the CDR3 is TGTGCCAGCAGTCAATTGACTAGCGGGAGGTCCCACAATGAGCAGTTCTTC. The encoded protein is CASSQLTSGRSHNEQFF.

With respect to this clonotype: No DNA is shown, since the ends of the CDR3 on it are uncertain; the CDR3 is the one TCRdb lists. This rearrangement joins TRBV28 to TRBJ2-7; the table's TRBD1 call for D was not verified on the DNA. Germline V CDR1 and CDR2: MDHEN, SYDVKM. The CDR3 spans 19 residues, counting both ends. The CDR3 sequence: CASSDGVSLRAVLRAEQYF.

A few counts support this clonotype. This chain links TRBV12-5 with TRBJ1-6, with TRBD1 as a possible D gene (5 bases). CDR3 size: 14 residues. Per germline, CDR1 LGHNT and CDR2 FRNRAP. Trimming left V 8 bases short and J 10 bases short, with 18 bases between. CDR3 amino acids: CASTGGYQGSPLHF. The CDR3 DNA sequence: TGTGCTAGTACCGGGGGGTATCAGGGATCACCCCTCCACTTT.

This chain links TRBV7-3 with TRBJ2-1; D gene ambiguous. V was trimmed by 4 bases and J by 9 bases, leaving 16 bases between them. This CDR3 has 14 amino acids. The germline V gene encodes CDR1 SGHTA and CDR2 FQGTGA. The CDR3: CASSSTHLGSEQFF. CDR3 nucleotide sequence: TGTGCCAGCAGCTCGACCCATCTAGGTAGTGAGCAGTTCTTC.

This clonotype came up a few times. V gene TRBV6-1 combines with J gene TRBJ1-4; 7 bases line up with TRBD1. J gave up 3 bases and V 4 bases, and 2 bases lay outside the gene matches. This CDR3 spans 14 amino acids. Germline assignment: CDR1 MNHNS and CDR2 SASEGT. The CDR3 loop reads CASSAGTANEKLFF. DNA of the CDR3: TGTGCCAGCAGTGCCGGGACAGCTAATGAAAAACTGTTTTTT.

The CDR3, as DNA: TGTGCCAGCAGTTTATCAACGACCAGGGGCTCTGAAGCTTTCTTT. Residues: CASSLSTTRGSEAFF. The chain carries TRBV28 and TRBJ1-1; weak D call: TRBD1 (6 bases). The CDR3 runs 15 residues. Looked up from germline, CDR1 is MDHEN and CDR2 is SYDVKM. Deletions cut 1 base from V and 6 bases from J, with 15 bases between.

This clonotype appeared a few times. The V call is TRBV4-1, the J call TRBJ2-3; TRBD2 might be the D (6 bases). The CDR3 covers 17 residues. Germline lookup yields CDR1 MGHRA and CDR2 YSYEKL. Trimming removed 1 base from V and 0 bases from J, with 14 bases in between. In nucleotides, the CDR3 is TGCGCCAGCAGCCAAGTCAACATGGGACTTAGCACAGATACGCAGTATTTT. Amino acids: CASSQVNMGLSTDTQYF.

In regard to this clonotype: A single base separates this from a much larger clone, so it may be a read error. The V call is TRBV7-9, the J call TRBJ2-2; 7 bases align to TRBD2. CDR1 SEHNR and CDR2 FQNEAQ come from the germline V gene (reference sequence). Losses at the gene ends were 7 bases for V and 6 bases for J; bases not matched to a gene: 14. The CDR3 covers 16 residues. CDR3 DNA: TGTGCCAGCACCACCCGAGGACTAGTGGGATCCGGGGAGCTGTTTTTT. This encodes CASTTRGLVGSGELFF.

This clonotype was observed a handful of times. The V call is TRBV7-7, the J call TRBJ2-1, with a tentative D call TRBD1 (5 bases). Deletions cut 1 base from V and 6 bases from J, with 10 bases between. Germline CDR1 SSHAT, CDR2 FNYEAQ (reference sequence). The CDR3 has 14 residues. CDR3 loop: CASSLEAGSNEQFF. The CDR3 bases are TGTGCCAGCAGCTTAGAGGCAGGGTCCAATGAGCAGTTCTTC. Supplemented by reference TRBV7-7 and TRBJ2-1, the full variable domain reads GAGVSQSPRYKVTKRGQDVTLRCDPISSHATLYWYQQALGQGPEFLTYFNYEAQPDKSGLPSDRFSAERPEGSISTLTIQRTEQRDSAMYRCASSLEAGSNEQFFGPGTRLTVL.

The chain couples TRBV3-1 to TRBJ2-3; D call uncertain. Per the germline V gene, CDR1 is LGHDT and CDR2 is YNNKEL (reference sequence). Trimming left V 3 bases short and J 0 bases short, with 25 bases between. The CDR3 is 20 amino acids. CDR3 DNA: TGTGCCAGCAGCCATATGTTCCTTGTGGCCAGAACCGCTAGCACAGATACGCAGTATTTT. Translation: CASSHMFLVARTASTDTQYF.

CDR3 sequence reads: CAGTLLGANTGELFF. The CDR3 region has the DNA TGTGCCGGCACACTTCTTGGCGCGAACACCGGGGAGCTGTTTTTT. The chain joins TRBV7-6 to TRBJ2-2; no clear D. The CDR3 is 15 residues long. Germline V gives CDR1 SGHVS, CDR2 FNYEAQ. Trimming removed 11 bases from V and 0 bases from J, with 16 bases in between.

This chain joins TRBV20-1 and TRBJ2-1; no clear D gene. Trimming took 0 bases from V and 3 from J, leaving 9 bases between them. CDR1 and CDR2 from the germline V gene are DFQATT and SNEGSKA (reference sequence). The CDR3 is 14 residues long. CDR3 sequence (DNA): TGCAGTGCTAGAGATCGACTGATCTACAATGAGCAGTTCTTC. It codes for CSARDRLIYNEQFF.

V is TRBV5-4 and J is TRBJ2-5; no clear D gene. Between the trimmed V and J ends, which lost 7 bases and 1 base, there was a span of 20 bases. Germline CDR1 is SGHNT and CDR2 is YYREEE (reference sequence). The CDR3 runs 16 residues. The CDR3 coding sequence is TGTGCCAGCGGCCCCCGAATTAACCTTATCCAAGAGACCCAGTACTTC. Its protein product is CASGPRINLIQETQYF.

This clonotype was seen repeatedly, ten times or more. V and J are TRBV7-2 and TRBJ2-1; 9 bases fit TRBD2. Trimming at V came to 1 base and at J to 8 bases, leaving 6 bases not matched to a gene. This CDR3 spans 15 amino acids. Germline V CDR1 and CDR2: SGHTA, FQGNSA. DNA of the CDR3: TGTGCCAGCAGCTTAGAAGCGGGAGGTCTAGATGAGCAGTTCTTC. Translated, it gives CASSLEAGGLDEQFF.

This clonotype occurred many times. The CDR3 DNA is TGTGCCAGCAGCCCAGGACAGGGTGCAGATACGCAGTATTTT. Amino acid sequence: CASSPGQGADTQYF. J is TRBJ2-3 and V is TRBV7-2, with TRBD1 matching over 8 bases. CDR3 length: 14 amino acids. CDR1 and CDR2 from the germline V gene are SGHTA and FQGNSA. The V segment lost 5 bases and the J segment 4 bases; nucleotides outside the gene matches: 5.

CDR3 bases: TGCAGTGCTGGGTTAGCGGGACAGAACAATGAGCAGTTCTTC. It yields the protein CSAGLAGQNNEQFF. The V gene is TRBV20-1, the J gene TRBJ2-1; D might be TRBD2 (8 bases). From germline, CDR1 is DFQATT and CDR2 SNEGSKA (reference sequence). The CDR3 loop spans 14 amino acids. V lost 5 bases and J lost 5, with 16 bases in between.

Remarks on this clonotype: A read error may be the cause here, since a much bigger clone is one base away. The conserved phenylalanine or tryptophan is not found at the CDR3 terminus, so this likely reflects a read error. CDR3 bases: TGTGCCAGCTCATCCTTCCCGGGACAGGGGGCCAACTATGAGCAGTTCTCC. This translates into CASSSFPGQGANYEQFS. This chain connects TRBV18 to TRBJ2-1, with 12 bases identical to TRBD1. The trim removed 5 bases at V and 8 bases at J, leaving 13 bases unmatched. Germline loops: CDR1 KGHSH, CDR2 LQKENI. The CDR3 consists of 17 residues.

Many counts were recorded for this clonotype. This rearrangement joins TRBV12-3 or TRBV12-4 to TRBJ2-1, with 9 bases matching TRBD2. The CDR3 contains 15 residues. Trimming at V came to 5 bases and at J to 7 bases, leaving 9 bases not matched to a gene. The CDR3 loop is CASSPKGLAGNEQFF. The CDR3 nucleotides read TGTGCCAGCAGTCCGAAGGGACTAGCTGGGAATGAGCAGTTCTTC.

This clonotype came up many times. The V call is TRBV7-2, the J call TRBJ2-2, with no clear D. There are 13 residues in the CDR3. Germline V gene sequence: CDR1 SGHTA, CDR2 FQGNSA. The V gene lost 6 bases and the J gene lost 4 bases, with 9 bases spanning the gap. The CDR3 region has the DNA TGTGCCAGCAGTTTTAGACGCACCGGGGAGCTGTTTTTT. Protein sequence: CASSFRRTGELFF.

The chain carries TRBV7-2 and TRBJ1-1; tentatively, D is TRBD1 (5 bases). Germline lookup yields CDR1 SGHTA and CDR2 FQGNSA. This CDR3 is built from 14 residues. Trimming took off 5 bases at V and 5 bases at J, with 15 bases between the two ends. CDR3 coding DNA: TGTGCCAGCAGCGACATCGCAGGGAGGACTGAAGCTTTCTTT. This gives the protein CASSDIAGRTEAFF.